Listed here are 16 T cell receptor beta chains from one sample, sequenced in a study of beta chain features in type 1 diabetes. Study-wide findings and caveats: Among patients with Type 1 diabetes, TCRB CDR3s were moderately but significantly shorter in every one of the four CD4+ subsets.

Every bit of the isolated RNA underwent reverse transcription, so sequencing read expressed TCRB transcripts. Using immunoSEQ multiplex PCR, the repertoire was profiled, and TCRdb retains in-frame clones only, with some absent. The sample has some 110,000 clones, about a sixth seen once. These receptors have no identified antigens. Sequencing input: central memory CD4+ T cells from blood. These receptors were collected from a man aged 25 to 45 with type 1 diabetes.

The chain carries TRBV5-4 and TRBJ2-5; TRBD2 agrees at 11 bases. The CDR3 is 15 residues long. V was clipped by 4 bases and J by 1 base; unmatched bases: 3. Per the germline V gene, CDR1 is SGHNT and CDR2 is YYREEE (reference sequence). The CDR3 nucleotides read TGTGCCAGCAGCGAGACTAGCGGGGCCCAAGAGACCCAGTACTTC. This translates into CASSETSGAQETQYF.

The CDR3 loop is CSVEDLGLGYTQYF. The CDR3 nucleotides are TGCAGCGTTGAAGATCTGGGGCTGGGGTATACGCAGTATTTT. V and J are TRBV29-1 and TRBJ2-3; possible D gene TRBD1, 5 bases. V shed 0 bases and J shed 7 bases, with 14 bases lying between them. The germline V gene encodes CDR1 SQVTM and CDR2 ANQGSEA. The CDR3 loop spans 14 amino acids.

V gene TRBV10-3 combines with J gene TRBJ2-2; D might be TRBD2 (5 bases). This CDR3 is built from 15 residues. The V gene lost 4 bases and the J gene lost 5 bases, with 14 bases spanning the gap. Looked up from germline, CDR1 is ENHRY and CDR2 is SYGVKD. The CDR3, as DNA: TGTGCCATCAGTGGATCCGGGGTCGATACCGGGGAGCTGTTTTTT. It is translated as CAISGSGVDTGELFF.

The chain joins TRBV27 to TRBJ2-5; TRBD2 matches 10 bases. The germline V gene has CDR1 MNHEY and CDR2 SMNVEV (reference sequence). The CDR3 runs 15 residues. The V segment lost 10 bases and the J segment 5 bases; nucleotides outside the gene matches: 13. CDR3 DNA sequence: TGTGCCACCAAGCGGGGGGGCCTATATTTCGAGACCCAGTACTTC. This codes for CATKRGGLYFETQYF.

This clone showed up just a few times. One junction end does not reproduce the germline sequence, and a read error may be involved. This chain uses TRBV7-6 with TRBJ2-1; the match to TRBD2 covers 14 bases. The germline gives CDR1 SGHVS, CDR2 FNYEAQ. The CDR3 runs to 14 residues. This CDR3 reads CASSPGLAGAPPVF. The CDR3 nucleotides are TGTGCCAGCAGCCCGGGACTAGCGGGGGCCCCTCCGGTCTTC.

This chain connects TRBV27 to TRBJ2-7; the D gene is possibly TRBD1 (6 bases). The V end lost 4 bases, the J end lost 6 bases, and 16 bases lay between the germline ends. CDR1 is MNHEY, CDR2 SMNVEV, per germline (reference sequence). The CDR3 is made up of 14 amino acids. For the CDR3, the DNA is TGTGCCAGCAGTTCGTCCCGGGACATTCTCGAGCAGTACTTC. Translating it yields CASSSSRDILEQYF.

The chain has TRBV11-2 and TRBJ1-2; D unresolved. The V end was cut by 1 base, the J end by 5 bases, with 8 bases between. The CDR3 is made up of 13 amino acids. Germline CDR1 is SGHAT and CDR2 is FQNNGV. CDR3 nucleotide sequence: TGTGCCAGCAGCTTAGTGGCAGGTTATGGCTACACCTTC. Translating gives CASSLVAGYGYTF.

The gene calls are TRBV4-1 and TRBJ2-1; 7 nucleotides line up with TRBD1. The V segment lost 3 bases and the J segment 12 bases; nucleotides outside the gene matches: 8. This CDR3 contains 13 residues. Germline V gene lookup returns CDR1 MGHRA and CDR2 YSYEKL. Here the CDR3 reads CASSQETGAGQFF. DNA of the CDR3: TGCGCCAGCAGCCAGGAAACAGGGGCCGGGCAGTTCTTC.

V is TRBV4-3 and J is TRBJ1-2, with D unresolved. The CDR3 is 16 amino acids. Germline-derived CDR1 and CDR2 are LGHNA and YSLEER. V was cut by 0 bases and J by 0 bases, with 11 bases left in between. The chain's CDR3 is CASSQEFSGPNYGYTF. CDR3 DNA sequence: TGCGCCAGCAGCCAAGAATTTTCCGGACCTAACTATGGCTACACCTTC.

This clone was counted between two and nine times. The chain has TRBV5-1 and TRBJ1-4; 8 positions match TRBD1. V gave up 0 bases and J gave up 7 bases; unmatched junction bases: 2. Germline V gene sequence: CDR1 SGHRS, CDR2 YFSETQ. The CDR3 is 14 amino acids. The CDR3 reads CASSLDQGAEKLFF. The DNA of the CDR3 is TGCGCCAGCAGCTTGGATCAGGGGGCTGAAAAACTGTTTTTT.

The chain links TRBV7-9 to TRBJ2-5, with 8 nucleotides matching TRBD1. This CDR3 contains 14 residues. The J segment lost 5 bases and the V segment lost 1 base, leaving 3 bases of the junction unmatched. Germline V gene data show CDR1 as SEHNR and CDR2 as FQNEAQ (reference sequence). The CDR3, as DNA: TGTGCCAGCAGCTTAGGACAGGGGTGGGAGACCCAGTACTTC. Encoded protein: CASSLGQGWETQYF.

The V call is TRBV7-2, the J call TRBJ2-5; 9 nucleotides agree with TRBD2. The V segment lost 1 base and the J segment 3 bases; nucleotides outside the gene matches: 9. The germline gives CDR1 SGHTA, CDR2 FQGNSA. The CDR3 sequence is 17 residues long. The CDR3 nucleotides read TGTGCCAGCAGCTTAGTCCCTAGCGGGGAGGTGAAAGAGACCCAGTACTTC. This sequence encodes CASSLVPSGEVKETQYF. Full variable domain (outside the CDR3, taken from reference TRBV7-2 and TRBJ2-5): GAGVSQSPSNKVTEKGKDVELRCDPISGHTALYWYRQSLGQGLEFLIYFQGNSAPDKSGLPSDRFSAERTGGSVSTLTIQRTQQEDSAVYLCASSLVPSGEVKETQYFGPGTRLLVL.

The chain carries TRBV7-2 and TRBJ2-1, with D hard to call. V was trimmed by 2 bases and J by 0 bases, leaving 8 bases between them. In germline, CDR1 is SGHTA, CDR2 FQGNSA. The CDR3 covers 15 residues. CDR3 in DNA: TGTGCCAGCAGCTTAAACCGCGACTCCTACAATGAGCAGTTCTTC. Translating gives CASSLNRDSYNEQFF.

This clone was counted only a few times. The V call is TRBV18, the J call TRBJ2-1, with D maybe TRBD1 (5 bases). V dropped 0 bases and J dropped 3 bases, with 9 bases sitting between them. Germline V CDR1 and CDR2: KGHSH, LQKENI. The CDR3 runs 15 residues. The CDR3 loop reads CASSPPSGHYNEQFF. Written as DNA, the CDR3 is TGTGCCAGCTCACCACCCTCCGGACACTACAATGAGCAGTTCTTC.

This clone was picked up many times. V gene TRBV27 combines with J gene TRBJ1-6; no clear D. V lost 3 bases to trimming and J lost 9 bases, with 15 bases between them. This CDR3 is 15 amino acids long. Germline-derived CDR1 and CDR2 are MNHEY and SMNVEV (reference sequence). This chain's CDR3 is CASSFRGREGSPLHF. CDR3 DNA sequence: TGTGCCAGCAGTTTCCGGGGTAGGGAGGGTTCACCCCTCCACTTT.

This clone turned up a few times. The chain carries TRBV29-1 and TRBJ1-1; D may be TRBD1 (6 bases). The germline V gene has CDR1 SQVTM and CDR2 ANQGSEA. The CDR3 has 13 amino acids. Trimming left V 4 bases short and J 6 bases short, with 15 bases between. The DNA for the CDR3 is TGCAGCGTTGTTTTCCACAGGGTAGCTGAAGCTTTCTTT. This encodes CSVVFHRVAEAFF.